Listed below are T cell receptor beta chains from one sample, sequenced in a study of PD-1 blockade in classical Hodgkin lymphoma. The protocol was immunoSEQ multiplex PCR, while the TCRdb copy is restricted to in-frame clones and leaves out a portion. The data contain some 100,000 clones, around 90% of them singletons. The specimen comprised peripheral blood mononuclear cells (PBMCs), sampled at baseline. These receptors all come from a human donor with classical Hodgkin lymphoma. Each CDR3 is given with its conserved first and last residue. The order of the fields is clone size, D gene, V gene, J gene, CDR3 protein, CDR3 DNA. D genes are given only for firm matches. Not every row has a clone size; where given, it reads once, few, many or a size class.

size: .
D: .
V: TRBV11-1
J: TRBJ1-2
CDR3: CASSPTADSANYGYTF
DNA: TGTGCCAGCAGCCCGACGGCCGACAGCGCTAACTATGGCTACACCTTC

size: .
D: .
V: TRBV18
J: TRBJ2-1
CDR3: CASSPTGTYNEQFF
DNA: TGTGCCAGCTCACCGACGGGAACCTACAATGAGCAGTTCTTC

size: once
D: TRBD1
V: TRBV10-3
J: TRBJ1-1
CDR3: CATEADRGLRGNTEAFF
DNA: TGTGCCACCGAAGCGGACAGGGGGCTCCGTGGGAACACTGAAGCTTTCTTT

size: .
D: .
V: TRBV28
J: TRBJ2-2
CDR3: CASSFSRGGSGPGRGELFF
DNA: TGTGCCAGCAGTTTTTCGAGGGGAGGTAGCGGCCCCGGGCGGGGGGAGCTGTTTTTT

size: .
D: .
V: TRBV30
J: TRBJ1-5
CDR3: CAWSSHLGGGMNQPQHF
DNA: TGTGCCTGGAGTTCACACCTCGGCGGGGGGATGAATCAGCCCCAGCATTTT

size: once
D: TRBD2
V: TRBV9
J: TRBJ2-5
CDR3: CASSTPAGGETQYF
DNA: TGTGCCAGCAGCACCCCAGCGGGAGGGGAGACCCAGTACTTC

size: .
D: TRBD1
V: TRBV6-1
J: TRBJ1-5
CDR3: CASERTGGLGQPQHF
DNA: TGTGCCAGCGAGCGTACAGGGGGATTAGGTCAGCCCCAGCATTTT

size: .
D: TRBD1
V: TRBV6-6
J: TRBJ1-6
CDR3: CASSGDSSYNSPLHF
DNA: TGTGCCAGCAGTGGGGACAGCTCCTATAATTCACCCCTCCACTTT

size: .
D: TRBD2
V: TRBV7-9
J: TRBJ2-2
CDR3: CASSHGLAPTGELFF
DNA: TGTGCCAGCAGCCATGGACTAGCGCCGACCGGGGAGCTGTTTTTT

size: .
D: .
V: TRBV27
J: TRBJ1-2
CDR3: CASSLDGGRALYGYTF
DNA: TGTGCCAGCAGTTTGGATGGTGGGCGGGCCCTCTATGGCTACACCTTC

size: .
D: .
V: TRBV5-4
J: TRBJ2-1
CDR3: CASSPSGSNGGEQFF
DNA: TGTGCCAGCAGCCCCAGTGGGAGTAATGGAGGTGAGCAGTTCTTC

size: .
D: .
V: TRBV4-2
J: TRBJ2-7
CDR3: CASSQEAEGTSYEQYF
DNA: TGTGCCAGCAGCCAAGAGGCAGAAGGGACATCCTACGAGCAGTACTTC

size: .
D: .
V: TRBV10-3
J: TRBJ1-5
CDR3: CAISEQVQDQPQHF
DNA: TGTGCCATCAGTGAACAGGTTCAGGATCAGCCCCAGCATTTT

size: .
D: TRBD2
V: TRBV2
J: TRBJ2-1
CDR3: CASSETSGVYNEQFF
DNA: TGTGCCAGCAGTGAGACTAGCGGAGTCTACAATGAGCAGTTCTTC

size: .
D: .
V: TRBV29-1
J: TRBJ2-1
CDR3: CSVEGKPKAYNEQFF
DNA: TGCAGCGTTGAAGGTAAACCAAAAGCCTACAATGAGCAGTTCTTC

size: .
D: .
V: TRBV29-1
J: TRBJ1-1
CDR3: CSAQGRYEAFF
DNA: TGCAGCGCTCAGGGACGGTATGAAGCTTTCTTT

size: .
D: .
V: TRBV9
J: TRBJ1-4
CDR3: CASSATAPLFAATNEKLFF
DNA: TGTGCCAGCAGCGCGACAGCCCCATTGTTCGCCGCAACTAATGAAAAACTGTTTTTT

size: .
D: .
V: TRBV2
J: TRBJ1-5
CDR3: CASTGDISNQPQHF
DNA: TGTGCCAGCACAGGTGACATCAGCAATCAGCCCCAGCATTTT

size: .
D: .
V: TRBV5-5
J: TRBJ2-2
CDR3: CASSIEGIGELFF
DNA: TGTGCCAGCAGCATCGAGGGTATCGGGGAGCTGTTTTTT

size: once
D: TRBD2
V: TRBV19
J: TRBJ2-2
CDR3: CASSIEGLPGLATGELFF
DNA: TGTGCCAGTAGTATAGAAGGGCTCCCTGGACTAGCCACCGGGGAGCTGTTTTTT

size: .
D: .
V: TRBV28
J: TRBJ1-5
CDR3: CASSFWNQPQHF
DNA: TGTGCCAGCAGTTTCTGGAATCAGCCCCAGCATTTT

size: .
D: TRBD1
V: TRBV28
J: TRBJ2-5
CDR3: CASSLRGHWRGQETQYF
DNA: TGTGCCAGCAGTTTAAGGGGGCATTGGCGTGGGCAAGAGACCCAGTACTTC

size: .
D: .
V: TRBV6-5
J: TRBJ1-1
CDR3: CASSYRGAGGTEAFF
DNA: TGTGCCAGCAGTTACCGGGGGGCTGGGGGCACTGAAGCTTTCTTT

size: .
D: TRBD1
V: TRBV5-1
J: TRBJ2-7
CDR3: CASSQQGAKQYF
DNA: TGCGCCAGCAGCCAACAGGGGGCCAAGCAGTACTTC

size: .
D: .
V: TRBV12-5
J: TRBJ2-1
CDR3: CASKGSAITYNEQFF
DNA: TGTGCTAGTAAAGGCTCAGCTATCACCTACAATGAGCAGTTCTTC

size: few
D: .
V: TRBV9
J: TRBJ1-1
CDR3: CASSREVNTEAFF
DNA: TGTGCCAGCAGCAGGGAAGTGAACACTGAAGCTTTCTTT

size: .
D: TRBD1
V: TRBV5-4
J: TRBJ1-1
CDR3: CASSQGGDTEAFF
DNA: TGTGCCAGCAGCCAGGGGGGGGACACTGAAGCTTTCTTT

size: .
D: .
V: TRBV28
J: TRBJ1-1
CDR3: CASSLGRAEAFF
DNA: TGTGCCAGCAGTTTAGGCAGGGCCGAAGCTTTCTTT

size: .
D: TRBD1
V: TRBV25-1
J: TRBJ1-2
CDR3: CASSETLTGIYGYTF
DNA: TGTGCCAGCAGTGAGACCCTGACAGGGATCTATGGCTACACCTTC

size: .
D: .
V: TRBV9
J: TRBJ2-5
CDR3: CASSVAGAIQETQYF
DNA: TGTGCCAGCAGCGTAGCTGGGGCGATACAAGAGACCCAGTACTTC

size: .
D: TRBD1
V: TRBV4-1
J: TRBJ1-5
CDR3: CASSQGQGGQPQHF
DNA: TGCGCCAGCAGCCAAGGACAGGGGGGACAGCCCCAGCATTTT

size: few
D: .
V: TRBV4-2
J: TRBJ1-4
CDR3: CASSRKTGKEGEKLFF
DNA: TGTGCCAGCAGCCGCAAAACAGGAAAGGAGGGTGAAAAACTGTTTTTT

size: .
D: .
V: TRBV6-5
J: TRBJ2-1
CDR3: CASGRDNEQFF
DNA: TGTGCCAGCGGCCGGGACAATGAGCAGTTCTTC

size: .
D: .
V: TRBV19
J: TRBJ2-4
CDR3: CASRALQGPKNIQYF
DNA: TGTGCCAGTAGGGCTCTCCAGGGTCCCAAAAACATTCAGTACTTC

size: .
D: .
V: TRBV6-5
J: TRBJ1-1
CDR3: CASSYSYRYRTEAFF
DNA: TGTGCCAGCAGTTACTCTTATCGGTACAGGACTGAAGCTTTCTTT

size: .
D: TRBD1
V: TRBV30
J: TRBJ1-2
CDR3: CAWSGTGEGYTF
DNA: TGTGCCTGGAGTGGGACAGGGGAAGGCTACACCTTC

size: .
D: .
V: TRBV27
J: TRBJ2-1
CDR3: CASSPGTRGIRGEQFF
DNA: TGTGCCAGCAGTCCAGGGACAAGGGGGATTCGTGGTGAGCAGTTCTTC

size: .
D: TRBD1
V: TRBV30
J: TRBJ1-4
CDR3: CASGGQGGNEKLFF
DNA: TGTGCCTCCGGGGGACAGGGGGGAAATGAAAAACTGTTTTTT

size: .
D: TRBD2
V: TRBV4-2
J: TRBJ2-5
CDR3: CASSQSIGLGQYF
DNA: TGTGCCAGCAGCCAGTCGATAGGACTAGGGCAGTACTTC

size: once
D: .
V: TRBV2
J: TRBJ2-1
CDR3: CASSVLRSMEQFF
DNA: TGTGCCAGCAGTGTGCTCCGGTCTATGGAGCAGTTCTTC

size: .
D: TRBD2
V: TRBV27
J: TRBJ2-3
CDR3: CASFGGTDTQYF
DNA: TGTGCCAGCTTCGGGGGGACAGATACGCAGTATTTT

size: .
D: TRBD2
V: TRBV7-8
J: TRBJ2-7
CDR3: CASSSAPREGRNEQYF
DNA: TGTGCCAGCAGCTCCGCCCCTCGGGAGGGTCGGAACGAGCAGTACTTC

size: .
D: TRBD2
V: TRBV9
J: TRBJ2-4
CDR3: CASSEKAGSHNIQYF
DNA: TGTGCCAGCAGCGAGAAAGCGGGAAGCCATAACATTCAGTACTTC

size: .
D: .
V: TRBV5-1
J: TRBJ2-3
CDR3: CASSRVLQDTQYF
DNA: TGCGCCAGCAGCCGGGTCTTGCAAGATACGCAGTATTTT

size: .
D: .
V: TRBV5-4
J: TRBJ1-1
CDR3: CASSPQPNTEAFF
DNA: TGTGCCAGCAGCCCCCAGCCGAACACTGAAGCTTTCTTT

size: .
D: TRBD1
V: TRBV7-8
J: TRBJ2-7
CDR3: CASSVQGASYEQYF
DNA: TGTGCCAGCAGCGTACAGGGGGCAAGCTACGAGCAGTACTTC

size: .
D: .
V: TRBV6-5
J: TRBJ1-1
CDR3: CASSYTQGSPEAFF
DNA: TGTGCCAGCAGTTACACCCAGGGGAGTCCTGAAGCTTTCTTT

size: .
D: TRBD1
V: TRBV5-1
J: TRBJ1-2
CDR3: CASSPSGTAAGYTF
DNA: TGCGCCAGCAGCCCGTCGGGGACAGCCGCCGGCTACACCTTC

size: .
D: .
V: TRBV18
J: TRBJ2-7
CDR3: CASSLRGFYEQYF
DNA: TGTGCCAGCTCACTTCGGGGATTCTACGAGCAGTACTTC

size: few
D: .
V: TRBV9
J: TRBJ1-5
CDR3: CASSGERNNQPQHF
DNA: TGTGCCAGCAGCGGAGAGAGAAACAATCAGCCCCAGCATTTT

size: .
D: .
V: TRBV5-6
J: TRBJ1-3
CDR3: CASSFYTLSGNTIYF
DNA: TGTGCCAGCAGCTTTTACACCCTCTCTGGAAACACCATATATTTT

size: .
D: TRBD1
V: TRBV28
J: TRBJ1-2
CDR3: CASRGTGGTPPNYGYTF
DNA: TGTGCCAGCAGGGGGACAGGCGGAACACCCCCTAACTATGGCTACACCTTC

size: few
D: .
V: TRBV27
J: TRBJ2-7
CDR3: CASSLSFGGGYEQYF
DNA: TGTGCCAGCAGCCTTTCCTTCGGAGGGGGCTACGAGCAGTACTTC

size: .
D: .
V: TRBV5-1
J: TRBJ1-4
CDR3: CASSLGGRVTPTNEKLFF
DNA: TGCGCCAGCAGCTTGGGGGGCAGAGTAACCCCAACTAATGAAAAACTGTTTTTT

size: .
D: TRBD2
V: TRBV6-6
J: TRBJ2-3
CDR3: CASTNLAGVYF
DNA: TGTGCCAGCACGAACCTAGCGGGAGTGTATTTT